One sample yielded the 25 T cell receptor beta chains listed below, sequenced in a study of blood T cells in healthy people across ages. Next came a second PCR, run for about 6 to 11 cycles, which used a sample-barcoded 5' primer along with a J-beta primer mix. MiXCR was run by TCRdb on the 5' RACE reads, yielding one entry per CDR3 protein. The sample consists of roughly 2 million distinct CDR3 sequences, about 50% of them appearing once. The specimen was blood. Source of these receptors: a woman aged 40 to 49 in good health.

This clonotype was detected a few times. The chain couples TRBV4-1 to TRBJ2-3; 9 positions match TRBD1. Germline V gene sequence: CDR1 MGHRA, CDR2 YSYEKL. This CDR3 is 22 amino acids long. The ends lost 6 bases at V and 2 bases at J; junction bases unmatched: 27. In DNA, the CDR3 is TGCGCCAGCAGGGAAACGGCGGGGGACAGGGCGTTCCTATTTGCTGACACAGATACGCAGTATTTT. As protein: CASRETAGDRAFLFADTDTQYF.

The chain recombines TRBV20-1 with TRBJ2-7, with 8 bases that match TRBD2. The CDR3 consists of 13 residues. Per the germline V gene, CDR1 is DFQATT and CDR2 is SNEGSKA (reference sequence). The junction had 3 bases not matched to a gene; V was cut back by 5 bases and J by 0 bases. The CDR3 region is CSAYSGASYEQYF. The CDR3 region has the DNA TGCAGTGCTTATAGCGGGGCCTCCTACGAGCAGTACTTC.

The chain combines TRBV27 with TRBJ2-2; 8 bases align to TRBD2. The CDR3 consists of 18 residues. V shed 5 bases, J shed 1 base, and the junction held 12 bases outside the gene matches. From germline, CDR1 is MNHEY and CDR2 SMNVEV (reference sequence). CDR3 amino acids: CASSPWTTLAGNTGELFF. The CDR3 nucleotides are TGTGCCAGCAGTCCCTGGACTACCCTAGCGGGGAACACCGGGGAGCTGTTTTTT.

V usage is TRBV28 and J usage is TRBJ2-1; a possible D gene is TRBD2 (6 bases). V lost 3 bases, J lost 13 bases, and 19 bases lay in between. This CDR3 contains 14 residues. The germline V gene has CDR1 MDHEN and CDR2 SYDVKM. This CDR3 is CASSLSGRWETQFF. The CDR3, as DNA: TGTGCCAGCAGTTTGTCTGGGAGGTGGGAGACCCAGTTCTTC. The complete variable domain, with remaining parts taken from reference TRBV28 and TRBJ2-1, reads DVKVTQSSRYLVKRTGEKVFLECVQDMDHENMFWYRQDPGLGLRLIYFSYDVKMKEKGDIPEGYSVSREKKERFSLILESASTNQTSMYLCASSLSGRWETQFFGPGTRLTVL.

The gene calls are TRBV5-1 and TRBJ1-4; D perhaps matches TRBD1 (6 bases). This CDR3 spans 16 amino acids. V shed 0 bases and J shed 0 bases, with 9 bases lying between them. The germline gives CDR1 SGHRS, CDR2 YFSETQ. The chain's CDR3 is CASSLAGHATNEKLFF. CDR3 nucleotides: TGCGCCAGCAGCTTGGCGGGACACGCAACTAATGAAAAACTGTTTTTT.

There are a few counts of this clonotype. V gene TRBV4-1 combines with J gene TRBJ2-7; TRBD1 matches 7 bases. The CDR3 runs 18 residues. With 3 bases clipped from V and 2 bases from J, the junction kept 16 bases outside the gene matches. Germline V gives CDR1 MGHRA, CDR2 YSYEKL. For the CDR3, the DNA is TGCGCCAGCAGCCAGGAGCCCCTCTGGGACAGTACCCCCTACGAGCAGTACTTC. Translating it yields CASSQEPLWDSTPYEQYF.

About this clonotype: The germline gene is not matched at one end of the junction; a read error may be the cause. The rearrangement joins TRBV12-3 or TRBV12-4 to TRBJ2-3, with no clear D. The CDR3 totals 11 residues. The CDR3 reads CARERTDAQYF. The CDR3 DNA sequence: TGTGCCAGAGAGAGAACAGATGCGCAATATTTT.

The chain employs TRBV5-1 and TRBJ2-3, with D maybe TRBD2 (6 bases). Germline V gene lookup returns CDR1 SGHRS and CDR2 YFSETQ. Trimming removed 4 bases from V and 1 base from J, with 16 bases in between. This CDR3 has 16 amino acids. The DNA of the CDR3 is TGCGCCAGCAGCAAGGATGGAGGGTCGGGCACAGATACGCAGTATTTT. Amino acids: CASSKDGGSGTDTQYF. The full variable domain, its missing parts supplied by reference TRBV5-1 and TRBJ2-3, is KAGVTQTPRYLIKTRGQQVTLSCSPISGHRSVSWYQQTPGQGLQFLFEYFSETQRNKGNFPGRFSGRQFSNSRSEMNVSTLELGDSALYLCASSKDGGSGTDTQYFGPGTRLTVL.

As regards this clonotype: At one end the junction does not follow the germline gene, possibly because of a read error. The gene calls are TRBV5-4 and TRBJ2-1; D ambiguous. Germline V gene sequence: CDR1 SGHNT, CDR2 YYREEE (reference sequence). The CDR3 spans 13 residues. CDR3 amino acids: CASSLMGTNEQFF. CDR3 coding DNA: TGTGCAAGCAGCTTGATGGGCACCAATGAGCAGTTCTTC.

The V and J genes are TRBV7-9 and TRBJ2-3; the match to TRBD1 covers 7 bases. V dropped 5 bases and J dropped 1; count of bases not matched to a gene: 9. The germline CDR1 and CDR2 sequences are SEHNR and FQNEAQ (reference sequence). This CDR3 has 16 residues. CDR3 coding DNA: TGTGCCAGCAGCCCGAAACCGACAGGGCGCACAGATACGCAGTATTTT. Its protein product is CASSPKPTGRTDTQYF.

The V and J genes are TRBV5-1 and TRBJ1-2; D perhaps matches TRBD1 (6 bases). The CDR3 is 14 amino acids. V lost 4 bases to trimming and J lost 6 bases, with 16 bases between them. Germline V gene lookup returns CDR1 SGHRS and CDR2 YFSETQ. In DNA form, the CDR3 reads TGCGCCAGCAGCCTGCTCGGGGGGCTGGATGGCTACACCTTC. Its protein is CASSLLGGLDGYTF.

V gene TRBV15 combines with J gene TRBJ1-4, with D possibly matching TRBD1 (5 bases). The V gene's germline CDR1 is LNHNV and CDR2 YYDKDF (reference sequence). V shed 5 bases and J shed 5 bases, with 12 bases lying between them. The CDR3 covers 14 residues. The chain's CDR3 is CATSYSRGNEKLFF. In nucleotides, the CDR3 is TGTGCCACCAGCTACTCGAGGGGCAATGAAAAACTGTTTTTT. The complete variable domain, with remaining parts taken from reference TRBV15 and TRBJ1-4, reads DAMVIQNPRYQVTQFGKPVTLSCSQTLNHNVMYWYQQKSSQAPKLLFHYYDKDFNNEADTPDNFQSRRPNTSFCFLDIRSPGLGDTAMYLCATSYSRGNEKLFFGSGTQLSVL.

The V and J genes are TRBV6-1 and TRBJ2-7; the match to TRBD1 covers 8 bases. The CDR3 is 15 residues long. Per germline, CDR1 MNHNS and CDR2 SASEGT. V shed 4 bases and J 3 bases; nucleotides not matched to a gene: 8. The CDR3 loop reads CASSVRRQGIYEQYF. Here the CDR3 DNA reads TGTGCCAGCAGTGTGCGACGACAGGGGATCTACGAGCAGTACTTC.

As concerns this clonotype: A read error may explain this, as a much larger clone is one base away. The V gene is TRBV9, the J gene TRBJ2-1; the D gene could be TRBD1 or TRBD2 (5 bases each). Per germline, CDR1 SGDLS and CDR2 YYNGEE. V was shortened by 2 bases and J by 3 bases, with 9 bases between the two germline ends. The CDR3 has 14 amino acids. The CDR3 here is CASSVRDGYNEQFF. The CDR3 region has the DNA TGTGCCAGCAGCGTCCGGGACGGCTACAATGAGCAGTTCTTC.

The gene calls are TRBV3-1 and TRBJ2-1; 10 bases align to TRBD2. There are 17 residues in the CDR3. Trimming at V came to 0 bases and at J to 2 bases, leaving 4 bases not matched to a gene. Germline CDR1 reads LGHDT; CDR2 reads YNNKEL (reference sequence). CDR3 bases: TGTGCCAGCAGCCAAGACCATCTAGCGGGGGCCTACAATGAGCAGTTCTTC. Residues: CASSQDHLAGAYNEQFF.

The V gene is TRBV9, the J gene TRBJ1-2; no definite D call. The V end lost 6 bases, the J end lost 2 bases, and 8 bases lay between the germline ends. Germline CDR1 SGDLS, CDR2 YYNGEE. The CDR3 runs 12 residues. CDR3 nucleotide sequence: TGTGCCAGCACCCCTGGGAACTATGGCTACACCTTC. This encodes CASTPGNYGYTF.

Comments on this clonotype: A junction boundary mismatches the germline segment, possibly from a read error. This CDR3 is CASSDPIGTGYSSCNEQFF. As DNA, the CDR3 is TGTGCCAGCAGTGACCCCATAGGGACAGGGTACAGCTCCTGCAATGAGCAGTTCTTC. This sequence joins TRBV28 and TRBJ2-1; 9 positions agree with TRBD1. Germline V gene lookup returns CDR1 MDHEN and CDR2 SYDVKM. The CDR3 runs 19 residues.

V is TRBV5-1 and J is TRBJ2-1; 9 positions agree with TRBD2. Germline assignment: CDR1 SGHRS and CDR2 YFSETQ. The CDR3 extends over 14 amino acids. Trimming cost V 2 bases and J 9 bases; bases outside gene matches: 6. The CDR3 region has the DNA TGCGCCAGCAGCTTTTCTAGCGGGATGGGTGAGCAGTTCTTC. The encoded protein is CASSFSSGMGEQFF.

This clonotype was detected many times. For the CDR3, the DNA is TGCAGCGTTGAAGGACAGACGAACACTGAAGCTTTCTTT. Residues: CSVEGQTNTEAFF. The chain is built from TRBV29-1 and TRBJ1-1; tentatively, D is TRBD1 (5 bases). This CDR3 spans 13 amino acids. The germline CDR1 and CDR2 sequences are SQVTM and ANQGSEA. The germline V and J ends were trimmed by 1 base and 1 base, with 7 bases remaining between them.

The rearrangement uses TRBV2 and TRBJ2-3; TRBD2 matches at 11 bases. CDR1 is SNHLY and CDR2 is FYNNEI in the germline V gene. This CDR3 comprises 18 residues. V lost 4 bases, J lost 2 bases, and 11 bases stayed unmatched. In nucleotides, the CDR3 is TGTGCCAGCAGTGGCTCAGGACTAGCGGGCTCTAACACAGATACGCAGTATTTT. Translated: CASSGSGLAGSNTDTQYF.

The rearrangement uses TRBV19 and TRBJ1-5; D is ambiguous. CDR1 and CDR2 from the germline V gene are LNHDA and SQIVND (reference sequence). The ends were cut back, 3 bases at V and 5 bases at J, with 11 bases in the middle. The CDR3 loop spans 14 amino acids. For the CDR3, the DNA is TGTGCCAGTAGTATGTTTGAGGGATATCAGCCCCAGCATTTT. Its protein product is CASSMFEGYQPQHF.

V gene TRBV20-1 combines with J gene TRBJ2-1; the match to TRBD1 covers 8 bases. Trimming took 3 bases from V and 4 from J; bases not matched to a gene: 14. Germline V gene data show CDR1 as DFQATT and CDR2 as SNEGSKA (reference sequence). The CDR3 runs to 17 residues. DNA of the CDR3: TGCAGTGCTAGCCGTACCCCCGGGACAGGATATTACAATGAGCAGTTCTTC. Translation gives CSASRTPGTGYYNEQFF.

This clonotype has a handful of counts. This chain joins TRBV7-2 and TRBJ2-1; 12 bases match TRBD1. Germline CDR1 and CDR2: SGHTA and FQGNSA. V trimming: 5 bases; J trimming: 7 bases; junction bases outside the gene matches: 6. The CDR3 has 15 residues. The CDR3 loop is CASSAGTGGVNEQFF. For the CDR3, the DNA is TGTGCCAGCAGCGCCGGGACAGGGGGCGTTAATGAGCAGTTCTTC.

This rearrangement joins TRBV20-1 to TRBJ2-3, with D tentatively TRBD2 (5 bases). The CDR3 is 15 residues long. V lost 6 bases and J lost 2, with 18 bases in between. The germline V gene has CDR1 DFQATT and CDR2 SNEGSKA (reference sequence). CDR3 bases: TGCAGTGCCAAGATGGGGAGCTCTCCCACAGATACGCAGTATTTT. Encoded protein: CSAKMGSSPTDTQYF.

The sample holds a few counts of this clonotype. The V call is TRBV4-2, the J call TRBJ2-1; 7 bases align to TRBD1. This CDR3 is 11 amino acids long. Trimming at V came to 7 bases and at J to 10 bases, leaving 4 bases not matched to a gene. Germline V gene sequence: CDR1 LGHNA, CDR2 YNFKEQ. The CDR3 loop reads CASKGGREQFF. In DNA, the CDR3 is TGTGCCAGCAAAGGGGGCAGAGAGCAGTTCTTC.